A single sample gave rise to the 10 T cell receptor beta chains below, sequenced in a study of blood T cells in healthy people across ages. A sample-barcoded 5' primer and a J-beta primer mix were used in a second PCR of roughly 7 to 12 cycles. TCRdb re-analysed the 5' RACE reads in MiXCR, keeping a single row per CDR3 protein. This sample has 1.5 million to 2 million distinct CDR3 sequences; over 25% occur once, and the top ten carry roughly 8%. The sequencing input was blood. These TCRs come from a woman in her thirties in good health.

This clonotype was observed a handful of times. The V call is TRBV20-1, the J call TRBJ2-3; D possibly corresponds to TRBD2 (6 bases). Germline-derived CDR1 and CDR2 are DFQATT and SNEGSKA (reference sequence). Trimming removed 3 bases at V and 6 bases at J, with 19 bases between. The CDR3 has 15 amino acids. CDR3 DNA sequence: TGCAGTGCTAGCGGAGGGGAGCGGTCGTTCGATACGCAGTATTTT. This codes for CSASGGERSFDTQYF.

This clonotype was recorded a few times. The CDR3 DNA reads as TGCAGTGCTAGAGGTAACAGGGACAATGAGCAGTTCTTC. This sequence encodes CSARGNRDNEQFF. This chain uses TRBV20-1 with TRBJ2-1; TRBD1 is a possible D gene (6 bases). The CDR3 contains 13 residues. The V and J ends lost 1 base and 5 bases respectively, with 9 bases between them. CDR1 and CDR2 from the germline V gene are DFQATT and SNEGSKA (reference sequence).

This clonotype was seen more than once but under ten times. The chain recombines TRBV20-1 with TRBJ2-1, with 10 bases fitting TRBD2. With V trimmed by 6 bases and J by 7 bases, 12 bases remained unmatched. Germline CDR1 reads DFQATT; CDR2 reads SNEGSKA (reference sequence). This CDR3 has 15 residues. In DNA form, the CDR3 reads TGCAGTGCCGAATTACCTAGCGGGGGCCTGAATGAGCAGTTCTTC. This gives the protein CSAELPSGGLNEQFF.

Details on this clonotype: A much bigger clone sits one base away, suggesting this may be a read error. The CDR3 nucleotides read TGTGCCAGCAGCCAAGGTGGGGGGAAGGGGTATGGCTACACCTTC. Translated: CASSQGGGKGYGYTF. The chain combines TRBV4-2 with TRBJ1-2; TRBD1 might be the D (5 bases). CDR1 and CDR2 from the germline V gene are LGHNA and YNFKEQ. The CDR3 covers 15 residues. V lost 1 base to trimming and J lost 5 bases, with 14 bases between them.

This clonotype was recorded many times. The chain combines TRBV28 with TRBJ2-1; perhaps TRBD1 as D (6 bases). The CDR3 runs 11 residues. Between the trimmed V and J ends, which lost 3 bases and 10 bases, there was a span of 7 bases. Germline assignment: CDR1 MDHEN and CDR2 SYDVKM. CDR3 residues: CASSFGTEQFF. CDR3 nucleotides: TGTGCCAGCAGTTTTGGGACAGAGCAGTTCTTC.

The chain links TRBV5-1 to TRBJ2-1, with 8 bases aligning to TRBD2. Germline CDR1 is SGHRS and CDR2 is YFSETQ. This CDR3 has 14 residues. Germline trimming cut 4 bases from V and 8 bases from J; bases unmatched to any gene: 8. This CDR3 is CASSGGLEGDEQFF. The DNA for the CDR3 is TGCGCCAGCAGCGGGGGACTAGAGGGCGATGAGCAGTTCTTC.

The CDR3 DNA follows: TGTGCCAGCAGACCGAGCGGGAGTAGCACAGATACGCAGTATTTT. This translates into CASRPSGSSTDTQYF. The rearrangement joins TRBV7-2 to TRBJ2-3, with 8 bases matching TRBD2. The CDR3 is made up of 15 amino acids. Germline CDR1 reads SGHTA; CDR2 reads FQGNSA. V lost 6 bases, J lost 0 bases, and 5 bases stayed unmatched.

This clonotype was seen many times. V gene TRBV29-1 combines with J gene TRBJ2-4, with 14 bases lining up with TRBD2. CDR1 SQVTM and CDR2 ANQGSEA come from the germline V gene. The CDR3 consists of 18 residues. Germline trimming cut 6 bases from V and 0 bases from J; bases unmatched to any gene: 10. CDR3: CSVIIGTSGSIAKNIQYF. DNA of the CDR3: TGCAGCGTCATAATCGGGACTAGCGGGAGTATAGCCAAAAACATTCAGTACTTC.

A few counts support this clonotype. The chain joins TRBV20-1 to TRBJ1-2; D might be TRBD1 (6 bases). The CDR3 is 16 residues long. Germline values: CDR1 DFQATT, CDR2 SNEGSKA (reference sequence). Trimming pared 1 base from V and 2 bases from J, leaving 17 bases between. The CDR3 loop is CSARAMEGESNYGYTF. DNA for the CDR3: TGCAGTGCTAGAGCCATGGAGGGGGAATCAAACTATGGCTACACCTTC.

This clonotype was observed a few times. The V gene is TRBV2, the J gene TRBJ2-4, with no clear D. TRBJ2-7 explains the end of the DNA better; the J call may be wrong. CDR1 is SNHLY, CDR2 FYNNEI, per germline. The length of the CDR3 is 11 residues. CDR3 nucleotides: TGTGCCAGCAGGGTCAGATACGAGCAGTACTTC. Translation gives CASRVRYEQYF.